This T cell receptor (beta chain) was sequenced for a study of shared clonotypes between healthy human individuals. At the level of the study: CD4 naive and memory got three plates each, CD8 naive two, CD8 memory one.

Study-level results: Naive CD4 clonotype sharing across a handful of donors was roughly 5%.

The assay used deep level. Assay: immunoSEQ multiplex PCR; the TCRdb copy retains only in-frame clones and omits some. This sample has approximately 2,300,000 clones, with about nine tenths found just once. V was cut by 2 bases and J by 7 bases, with 20 bases left in between. The CDR3 is 17 residues long. Germline values: CDR1 SGHTA, CDR2 FQGNSA. This clone was seen just once. What it binds is unknown. The chain joins TRBV7-2 to TRBJ2-2; D may be TRBD1 (6 bases). This clonotype was sampled from a man younger than 30 in good health. Some clones in this sample may be carry-over from other donors' samples. The source material was naive CD4+ T cells from PBMCs. This sample's subset: CD45RA+ positively selected. CDR3 nucleotides: TGTGCCAGCAGCTTAAGCCCCCCAGGGGATCGGGTCGGGGAGCTGTTTTTT. Amino acids: CASSLSPPGDRVGELFF.